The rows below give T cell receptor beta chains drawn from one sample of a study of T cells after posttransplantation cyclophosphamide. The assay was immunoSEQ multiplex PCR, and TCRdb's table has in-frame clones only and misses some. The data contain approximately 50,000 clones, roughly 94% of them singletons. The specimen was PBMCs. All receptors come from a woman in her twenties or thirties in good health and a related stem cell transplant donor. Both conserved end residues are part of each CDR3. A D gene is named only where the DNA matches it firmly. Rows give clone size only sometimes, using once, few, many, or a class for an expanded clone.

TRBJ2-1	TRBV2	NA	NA	TGTGCCAGCAAGGGAGCCGGGGGTAATTACAATGAGCAGTTCTTC	CASKGAGGNYNEQFF
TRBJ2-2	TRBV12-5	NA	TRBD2	TGTGCTAGTGGTTTGGTATTGGGGACTAGCGTGGTCACCGGGGAGCTGTTTTTT	CASGLVLGTSVVTGELFF
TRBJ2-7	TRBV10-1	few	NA	TGCGCCAGCAGGTCGCGCCACGAGCAGTACTTC	CASRSRHEQYF
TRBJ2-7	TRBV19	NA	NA	TGTGCCAGTAGTACAACCGGGGGTACCTACGAGCAGTACTTC	CASSTTGGTYEQYF
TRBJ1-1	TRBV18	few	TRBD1	TGTGCCAGCTCATCTCAGGGGGCCAGGGCTGAAGCTTTCTTT	CASSSQGARAEAFF
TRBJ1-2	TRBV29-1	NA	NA	TGCAGCGTTGAAGATAACCAGATCTACTATGGCTACACCTTC	CSVEDNQIYYGYTF
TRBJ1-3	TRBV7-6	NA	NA	TGTGCCAGCAGCTTATCGGGGGCTGGAAACACCATATATTTT	CASSLSGAGNTIYF
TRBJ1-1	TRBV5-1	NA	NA	TGCGCCAGCAGCCCTACTACAGGAGTGACTGAAGCTTTCTTT	CASSPTTGVTEAFF
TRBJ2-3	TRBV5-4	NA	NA	TGTGCCAGCAGCGAAGGCGGTTCAGGGACAGATACGCAGTATTTT	CASSEGGSGTDTQYF
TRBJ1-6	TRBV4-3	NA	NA	TGCGCCAGCAGCCAAGAACAGGGTCTAAATTCACCCCTCCACTTT	CASSQEQGLNSPLHF
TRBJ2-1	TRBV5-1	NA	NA	TGCGCCAGCAGCTGGGACTCAAATGAGCAGTTCTTC	CASSWDSNEQFF
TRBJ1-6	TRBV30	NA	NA	TGTGCCTGGAGTGTAGCTTCACCCCTCCACTTT	CAWSVASPLHF
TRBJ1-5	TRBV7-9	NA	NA	TGTGCCAGCAGCTTAATCTCGGGGGGTTATAGCAATCAGCCCCAGCATTTT	CASSLISGGYSNQPQHF
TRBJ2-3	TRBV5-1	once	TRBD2	TGCGCCAGCAGCTTGATGCGGGGGGACACAGATACGCAGTATTTT	CASSLMRGDTDTQYF
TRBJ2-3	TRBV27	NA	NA	TGTGCCAGCAGTCGACGGGGGGCTAGCGGCCCCACAGATACGCAGTATTTT	CASSRRGASGPTDTQYF
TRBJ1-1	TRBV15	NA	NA	TGTGCCACCAGCAGAGGCGGGGGGTTCCGGAACACTGAAGCTTTCTTT	CATSRGGGFRNTEAFF
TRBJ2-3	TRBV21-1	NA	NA	TGTGCCAGCAGCAAACCCAGGGCTAGCGGGGTCCTAAGCACAGATACGCAGTATTTT	CASSKPRASGVLSTDTQYF
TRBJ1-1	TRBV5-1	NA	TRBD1	TGCGCCAGCAGCTTGGGGACAGGGGATAGAACTGAAGCTTTCTTT	CASSLGTGDRTEAFF
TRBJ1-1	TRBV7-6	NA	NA	TGTGCCAGCAGCTCCGAGCCAGGGCGTCCCCCCTCGGCTTTCTTT	CASSSEPGRPPSAFF
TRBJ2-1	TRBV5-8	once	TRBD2	TGTGCCAGCAGAGGACTAGCGGGGGGGATCGCCTACAATGAGCAGTTCTTC	CASRGLAGGIAYNEQFF
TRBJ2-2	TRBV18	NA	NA	TGTGCCAGCTCACCTCTAGCGAACACCGGGGAGCTGTTTTTT	CASSPLANTGELFF
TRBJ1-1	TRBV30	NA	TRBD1	TGTGCCTGGAGTGGACAGGGGGCCTCTGAAGCTTTCTTT	CAWSGQGASEAFF
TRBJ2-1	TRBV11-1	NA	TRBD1	TGTGCCAGCAGCTTTCGACCGGACAGGGGAGAGCAGTTCTTC	CASSFRPDRGEQFF
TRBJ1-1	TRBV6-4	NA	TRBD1	TGTGCCAGCAGAGAGGACAGGGAGAGCACTGAAGCTTTCTTT	CASREDRESTEAFF
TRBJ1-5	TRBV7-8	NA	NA	TGTGCCAGCAGCTTGGGGAGGAGCAATCAGCCCCAGCATTTT	CASSLGRSNQPQHF
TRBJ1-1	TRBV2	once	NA	TGTGCCAGCAAGAGGGAGGGCGACAACACTGAAGCTTTCTTT	CASKREGDNTEAFF
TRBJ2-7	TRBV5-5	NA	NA	TGTGCCAGCAGCCCGAACTCCAGGGATACCTACGAGCAGTACTTC	CASSPNSRDTYEQYF
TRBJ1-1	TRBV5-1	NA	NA	TGCGCCAGCAGCTTGATGGGCGGGCAGAACACTGAAGCTTTCTTT	CASSLMGGQNTEAFF
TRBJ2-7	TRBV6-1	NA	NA	TGTGCCAGCAGAGGTCCCCGGAGCTCCTACGAGCAGTACTTC	CASRGPRSSYEQYF
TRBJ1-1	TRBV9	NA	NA	TGTGCCAGCTCGGGGGGGCTGGGCACTGAAGCTTTCTTT	CASSGGLGTEAFF
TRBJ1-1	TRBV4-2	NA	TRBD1	TGTGCCAGCAGCCAGGGGAGGACAGGCCTGGGCACTGAAGCTTTCTTT	CASSQGRTGLGTEAFF
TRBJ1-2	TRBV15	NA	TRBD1	TGTGCCACCAGCAGAGTACCGGGACAGGGCGTTGACTATGGCTACACCTTC	CATSRVPGQGVDYGYTF
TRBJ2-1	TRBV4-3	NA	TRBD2	TGCGCCAGCAGTCGCGGGGTTAGCGGGGGGCCCTCGGGGAATGAGCAGTTCTTC	CASSRGVSGGPSGNEQFF
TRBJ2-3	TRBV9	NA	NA	TGTGCCAGCAGCGCAGTCTCCACAGATACGCAGTATTTT	CASSAVSTDTQYF
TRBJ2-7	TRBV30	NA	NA	TGTGCCTGGAGGACAGCTTACGAGCAGTACTTC	CAWRTAYEQYF
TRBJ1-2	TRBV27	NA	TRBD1	TGTGCCAGCAGTTTATCCGGACAGGGTAACTATGGCTACACCTTC	CASSLSGQGNYGYTF
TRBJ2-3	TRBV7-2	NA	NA	TGTGCCAGCAGCCGGGACTCGAGTCTTAGCACAGATACGCAGTATTTT	CASSRDSSLSTDTQYF
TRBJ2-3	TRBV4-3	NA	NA	TGCGCCAGCAGCCCAACACAGGGTGAGACAGATACGCAGTATTTT	CASSPTQGETDTQYF
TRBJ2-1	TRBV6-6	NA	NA	TGTGCCAGTGGAGGGATTAGTAATGAGCAGTTCTTC	CASGGISNEQFF
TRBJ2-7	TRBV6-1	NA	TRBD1	TGTGCCAGCAGACAGGGGGCAAGCTCCTACGAGCAGTACTTC	CASRQGASSYEQYF
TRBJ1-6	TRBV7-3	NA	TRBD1	TGTGCCAGCAGCTCGACAGGGGACTCACCCCTCCACTTT	CASSSTGDSPLHF